One sample yielded the 26 T cell receptor beta chains listed below, sequenced in a study of blood T cells in healthy people across ages. A J-beta primer mix and a sample-barcoded 5' primer were used in a second PCR of about 7 to 12 cycles. Via MiXCR, TCRdb re-called the 5' RACE reads, giving one row per CDR3 protein. The table lists some 890,000 distinct CDR3 sequences, almost 30% of them singletons, with roughly 10% in the top ten. The same sample was also used in a study of T cells of mothers and their children.

Specimen: blood. The receptors were gathered from a middle-aged woman in good health.

This sequence joins TRBV5-5 and TRBJ1-1; 7 nucleotides match TRBD1. The CDR3 is 14 residues long. V lost 4 bases to trimming and J lost 1 base; unmatched junction nucleotides: 4. The germline V gene encodes CDR1 SGHKS and CDR2 YYEKEE (reference sequence). The CDR3 DNA reads as TGTGCCAGCAGCCCCGGGGACAGGAACACTGAAGCTTTCTTT. Translating gives CASSPGDRNTEAFF.

A note on this clonotype: An end of the junction differs from the germline gene, which may be a read error. The V gene is TRBV12-3 or TRBV12-4, the J gene TRBJ2-4, with D uncertain. CDR3 length equals 13 residues. This CDR3 is CASSSPGKSIQYF. The CDR3 nucleotides are TGTGCCAGCAGTTCACCCGGCAAAAGCATTCAGTACTTC.

The chain is built from TRBV24-1 and TRBJ2-3, with a weak D call TRBD2 (5 bases). There are 14 residues in the CDR3. Per germline, CDR1 KGHDR and CDR2 SFDVKD. Trimming pared 4 bases from V and 6 bases from J, leaving 13 bases between. The CDR3 sequence: CATSDQGGWDTQYF. The DNA of the CDR3 is TGTGCCACCAGTGACCAAGGAGGATGGGATACGCAGTATTTT.

The V gene is TRBV18, the J gene TRBJ1-2; D is ambiguous. Germline V CDR1 and CDR2: KGHSH, LQKENI. V lost 2 bases to trimming and J lost 0 bases, with 13 bases between them. The CDR3 has 16 amino acids. Written as DNA, the CDR3 is TGTGCCAGCTCACCAGTTCAGAACGGCCCTAACTATGGCTACACCTTC. Amino acid sequence: CASSPVQNGPNYGYTF.

This clonotype was found a few times. The genes are TRBV5-5 and TRBJ1-2, with D possibly being TRBD1 (6 bases). Trimming took 4 bases from V and 5 from J, leaving 15 bases between them. The CDR3 spans 14 residues. Germline CDR1 is SGHKS and CDR2 is YYEKEE (reference sequence). CDR3 sequence: CASSATTGDYGYTF. The CDR3 DNA reads TGTGCCAGCAGCGCTACGACAGGAGATTATGGCTACACCTTC.

This rearrangement joins TRBV6-2 or TRBV6-3 to TRBJ2-2; D is undetermined. V was pared by 6 bases and J by 7 bases, with 9 bases between. CDR3 length: 12 residues. Germline CDR1 MNHEY, CDR2 SVGEGT. The chain's CDR3 is CASSPVIGELFF. CDR3 DNA sequence: TGTGCCAGCAGCCCCGTCATCGGGGAGCTGTTTTTT.

As to this clonotype: A read error may account for a junction end that differs from germline. The CDR3 region is CTSSTDGTRAFF. The CDR3 DNA follows: TGCACCAGCAGCACGGACGGCACTCGGGCTTTCTTT. The rearrangement links TRBV5-1 to TRBJ1-1; D uncertain. Looked up from germline, CDR1 is SGHRS and CDR2 is YFSETQ. This CDR3 spans 12 amino acids. Supplemented by reference TRBV5-1 and TRBJ1-1, the full variable domain reads KAGVTQTPRYLIKTRGQQVTLSCSPISGHRSVSWYQQTPGQGLQFLFEYFSETQRNKGNFPGRFSGRQFSNSRSEMNVSTLELGDSALYLCTSSTDGTRAFFGQGTRLTVV.

Remarks on this clonotype: One junction end does not reproduce the germline sequence, and a read error may be involved. The rearrangement links TRBV12-3 or TRBV12-4 to TRBJ2-4; D not resolved. This CDR3 spans 15 amino acids. Here the CDR3 DNA reads TGTGCCTGCAGCCAAAGAACTCTAGCCAAAAACATTCAGTACTTC. This sequence encodes CACSQRTLAKNIQYF.

The chain combines TRBV12-3 or TRBV12-4 with TRBJ2-2; D is uncertain. The CDR3 runs 14 residues. V gave up 5 bases and J gave up 7 bases, with 14 bases separating them. The CDR3 DNA sequence: TGTGCCAGCAGTGGCGTCCTAGGCCGCGGGGAGCTGTTTTTT. The encoded protein is CASSGVLGRGELFF.

A word on this clonotype: A single base separates this from a much larger clone, so it may be a read error. The chain joins TRBV2 to TRBJ2-5; D gene unclear. The V end lost 6 bases, the J end lost 11 bases, and 19 bases lay between the germline ends. This CDR3 region has 13 residues. Germline lookup yields CDR1 SNHLY and CDR2 FYNNEI. The CDR3 region is CASRGNSYNEQYF. The CDR3, as DNA: TGTGCCAGCAGGGGGAACTCATACAATGAGCAGTACTTC.

This clonotype was detected once. A much bigger clone sits one base away, suggesting this may be a read error. This chain joins TRBV7-2 and TRBJ1-2; the D gene is possibly TRBD1 (6 bases). The length of the CDR3 is 15 residues. From germline, CDR1 is SGHTA and CDR2 FQGNSA. Here the CDR3 reads CACSLNRAGEVGYTF. CDR3 DNA sequence: TGTGCCTGCAGCTTAAACAGGGCGGGGGAAGTGGGCTACACCTTC. Based on the CDR3 plus reference TRBV7-2 and TRBJ1-2, the full variable domain is GAGVSQSPSNKVTEKGKDVELRCDPISGHTALYWYRQSLGQGLEFLIYFQGNSAPDKSGLPSDRFSAERTGGSVSTLTIQRTQQEDSAVYLCACSLNRAGEVGYTFGSGTRLTVV.

This clonotype was seen at least ten times. The gene calls are TRBV5-1 and TRBJ2-3; 8 bases fit TRBD2. The CDR3 is made up of 13 amino acids. The V gene end was trimmed by 7 bases and the J gene end by 0 bases; junction bases not matched to a gene: 1. In germline, CDR1 is SGHRS, CDR2 YFSETQ. The CDR3 sequence: CASQRGSTDTQYF. The CDR3, as DNA: TGCGCCAGCCAGCGGGGGAGCACAGATACGCAGTATTTT.

This clonotype was found many times. The V and J genes are TRBV28 and TRBJ2-7; 7 nucleotides line up with TRBD2. There are 11 residues in the CDR3. With V trimmed by 8 bases and J by 2 bases, 0 bases remained unmatched. CDR1 MDHEN and CDR2 SYDVKM come from the germline V gene. The CDR3 region has the DNA TGTGCCAGCGGACTAGCCTACGAGCAGTACTTC. The encoded protein is CASGLAYEQYF. Supplemented by reference TRBV28 and TRBJ2-7, the full variable domain reads DVKVTQSSRYLVKRTGEKVFLECVQDMDHENMFWYRQDPGLGLRLIYFSYDVKMKEKGDIPEGYSVSREKKERFSLILESASTNQTSMYLCASGLAYEQYFGPGTRLTVT.

This clonotype was detected only a few times. V is TRBV5-1 and J is TRBJ2-7, with D perhaps TRBD2 (5 bases). Germline V gene lookup returns CDR1 SGHRS and CDR2 YFSETQ. The CDR3 covers 14 residues. The ends were cut back, 2 bases at V and 1 base at J, with 10 bases in the middle. The CDR3 nucleotides are TGCGCCAGCAGCTTTAAAAGGGAGTCCTACGAGCAGTACTTC. It specifies CASSFKRESYEQYF.

This clonotype was detected ten times or more. V and J are TRBV20-1 and TRBJ2-7; a possible D gene is TRBD2 (5 bases). The CDR3 consists of 14 residues. The germline CDR1 and CDR2 sequences are DFQATT and SNEGSKA (reference sequence). Trimming removed 3 bases at V and 2 bases at J, with 14 bases between. CDR3 bases: TGCAGTGCTAGGGGAAGGACTGTTACCTACGAGCAGTACTTC. It encodes CSARGRTVTYEQYF.

The V and J genes are TRBV12-3 or TRBV12-4 and TRBJ2-7; unclear D gene. The end of the DNA is better explained by TRBJ2-5, so the J call may be wrong. The CDR3 has 12 residues. The CDR3: CASSSTPGTQYF. As DNA, the CDR3 is TGTGCCAGCAGTTCCACACCCGGGACCCAGTACTTC.

In this sample, this clonotype turned up a few times. This sequence joins TRBV25-1 and TRBJ2-7; 7 bases are a match to TRBD1. Losses at the gene ends were 6 bases for V and 1 base for J; bases not matched to a gene: 6. Germline CDR1 reads MGHDK; CDR2 reads SYGVNS. The CDR3 is made up of 14 amino acids. DNA of the CDR3: TGTGCCAGCAGCCCGGACAGGACGTCCTACGAGCAGTACTTC. Amino acid sequence: CASSPDRTSYEQYF.

Comments on this clonotype: A much larger clone lies a single base off, so this may be a read error. V is TRBV30 and J is TRBJ1-1, with a possible D match to TRBD1 (5 bases). The CDR3 has 12 amino acids. From germline, CDR1 is GTSNPN and CDR2 SVGIG (reference sequence). Here the CDR3 reads CAWGHPNTETFF. CDR3 DNA sequence: TGTGCCTGGGGACACCCGAACACTGAAACTTTCTTT.

V usage is TRBV12-3 or TRBV12-4 and J usage is TRBJ1-5, with a tentative D call TRBD1 (5 bases). Trimming removed 6 bases at V and 3 bases at J, with 12 bases between. The CDR3 sequence is 14 residues long. As DNA, the CDR3 is TGTGCCAGCAGGCCATGGGGGGACAATCAGCCCCAGCATTTT. This gives the protein CASRPWGDNQPQHF.

This clonotype has at least ten counts. This rearrangement joins TRBV20-1 to TRBJ1-2; D call uncertain. This CDR3 has 14 amino acids. Germline values: CDR1 DFQATT, CDR2 SNEGSKA (reference sequence). Trimming pared 0 bases from V and 5 bases from J, leaving 13 bases between. The CDR3 loop is CSARDYFLGYGYTF. Written as DNA, the CDR3 is TGCAGTGCTAGAGATTACTTTTTGGGGTATGGCTACACCTTC.

This clonotype appeared a few times. An end of the junction differs from the germline gene, which may be a read error. The rearrangement links TRBV20-1 to TRBJ2-3; D may be TRBD1 or TRBD2 (7 bases each). CDR3 length equals 15 residues. Per germline, CDR1 DFQATT and CDR2 SNEGSKA (reference sequence). The CDR3 bases are TGCAGTGCTCCCGGGCAGGGGGGGCTGACAGGTACGCAGTATTTT. Translated, it gives CSAPGQGGLTGTQYF.

This clonotype appeared many times. The rearrangement joins TRBV7-2 to TRBJ2-7, with 8 bases lining up with TRBD2. V lost 3 bases and J lost 2; bases outside the gene matches: 6. CDR3 length: 15 residues. In germline, CDR1 is SGHTA, CDR2 FQGNSA. CDR3 bases: TGTACCAGCAGCTTGGGAACTAGCGGCACCTACGAGCAGTACTTC. This gives the protein CTSSLGTSGTYEQYF.

This clonotype appeared many times. The chain employs TRBV19 and TRBJ1-2, with a tentative D call TRBD1 (5 bases). V lost 5 bases to trimming and J lost 4 bases, with 14 bases between them. The germline gives CDR1 LNHDA, CDR2 SQIVND (reference sequence). The CDR3 is made up of 14 amino acids. This CDR3 is CASSGPGQGYGYTF. The CDR3 DNA reads as TGTGCCAGTAGTGGGCCCGGGCAGGGCTATGGCTACACCTTC.

The rearrangement links TRBV12-3 or TRBV12-4 to TRBJ2-3, with D hard to call. With 10 bases removed from V and 6 bases from J, the gap between germline ends came to 17 bases. This CDR3 spans 13 amino acids. The CDR3 sequence is CATRTSNLDTQYF. The CDR3 coding sequence is TGTGCCACCAGGACGTCTAACCTCGATACGCAGTATTTT.

This clonotype was recorded many times. The J gene is TRBJ2-7, the V gene TRBV5-1; no clear D. This CDR3 region has 11 residues. Germline lookup yields CDR1 SGHRS and CDR2 YFSETQ. Trimming stripped 8 bases from V and 4 bases from J, with 10 bases between. This CDR3 is CASRIGYEQYF. The CDR3 region has the DNA TGCGCCAGTAGGATCGGTTACGAGCAGTACTTC.

The table lists this clonotype with a few counts. This chain uses TRBV7-2 with TRBJ2-3; 8 bases line up with TRBD2. Germline values: CDR1 SGHTA, CDR2 FQGNSA. The CDR3 is made up of 19 amino acids. V shed 5 bases, J shed 6 bases, and the junction held 22 bases outside the gene matches. DNA of the CDR3: TGTGCCAGCAGCCCTAACATTCGGATGCCGGGGGGGCCGGAGGATACGCAGTATTTT. This sequence encodes CASSPNIRMPGGPEDTQYF.